Following are 25 T cell receptor beta chains from one sample sequenced in a study of CD8 T cells in ankylosing spondylitis. Study-wide results and limits: A TCR beta motif of several highly homologous variants appeared characteristic of ankylosing spondylitis blood.

Their antigen targets remain unknown. TCRdb re-analysed the 5' RACE reads in MiXCR, keeping a single row per CDR3 protein. The sample shows a few hundred thousand distinct CDR3 sequences, under 25% of them seen only once. Sequenced input: blood, either unsorted or a sorted T cell fraction (not recorded which). These receptors originate from a male donor with ankylosing spondylitis.

The rearrangement links TRBV7-9 to TRBJ2-7; 10 nucleotides match TRBD1. Germline assignment: CDR1 SEHNR and CDR2 FQNEAQ (reference sequence). The CDR3 runs 14 residues. V shed 1 base and J 6 bases; nucleotides not matched to a gene: 3. The CDR3 here is CASSLGGQGSEQYF. In nucleotides, the CDR3 is TGTGCCAGCAGCTTAGGGGGACAGGGGAGCGAGCAGTACTTC. Using reference TRBV7-9 and TRBJ2-7 for the parts outside the CDR3, the full variable domain is DTGVSQNPRHKITKRGQNVTFRCDPISEHNRLYWYRQTLGQGPEFLTYFQNEAQLEKSRLLSDRFSAERPKGSFSTLEIQRTEQGDSAMYLCASSLGGQGSEQYFGPGTRLTVT.

V and J are TRBV18 and TRBJ2-7; D is tentatively TRBD1 or TRBD2 (5 bases each). V gave up 0 bases and J gave up 1 base, with 13 bases separating them. The V gene's germline CDR1 is KGHSH and CDR2 LQKENI. The CDR3 consists of 16 residues. CDR3 nucleotide sequence: TGTGCCAGCTCACCACCTACGGGGCCCGGGTCCTACGAGCAGTACTTC. This sequence encodes CASSPPTGPGSYEQYF.

The chain has TRBV28 and TRBJ1-5; D is uncertain. Germline V gives CDR1 MDHEN, CDR2 SYDVKM. The CDR3 is 17 residues long. Trimming shortened V by 2 bases and J by 2 bases, and 16 bases separated the two germline ends. CDR3: CASSLGFSEPRNQPQHF. The DNA for the CDR3 is TGTGCCAGCAGTTTAGGGTTTTCGGAACCCCGCAATCAGCCCCAGCATTTT.

The chain uses TRBV11-2 and TRBJ2-6; 8 bases map to TRBD1. The germline V gene encodes CDR1 SGHAT and CDR2 FQNNGV. This CDR3 spans 17 amino acids. V shed 5 bases and J 2 bases; nucleotides not matched to a gene: 8. This CDR3 reads CASSKGQGITGANVLTF. CDR3 sequence (DNA): TGTGCCAGCAGCAAAGGACAGGGAATAACTGGGGCCAACGTCCTGACTTTC.

The rearrangement links TRBV5-1 to TRBJ1-5, with D tentatively TRBD1 (6 bases). The CDR3 is 16 amino acids. Deletions cut 4 bases from V and 2 bases from J, with 16 bases between. The germline V gene has CDR1 SGHRS and CDR2 YFSETQ. The CDR3 DNA sequence: TGCGCCAGCAGCGAATCAGGGGACTTGGGCAATCAGCCCCAGCATTTT. Translating it yields CASSESGDLGNQPQHF. Full variable domain (remainder filled in from reference TRBV5-1 and TRBJ1-5): KAGVTQTPRYLIKTRGQQVTLSCSPISGHRSVSWYQQTPGQGLQFLFEYFSETQRNKGNFPGRFSGRQFSNSRSEMNVSTLELGDSALYLCASSESGDLGNQPQHFGDGTRLSIL.

The chain recombines TRBV6-1 with TRBJ2-3; D call uncertain. Per germline, CDR1 MNHNS and CDR2 SASEGT. The CDR3 totals 19 residues. Trimming removed 6 bases from V and 4 bases from J, with 29 bases in between. Here the CDR3 reads CASSERPNLGRPRADTQYF. The CDR3 DNA is TGTGCCAGCAGCGAAAGACCAAACCTAGGGCGTCCCCGTGCAGATACGCAGTATTTT.

This chain uses TRBV11-2 with TRBJ2-3; 9 bases are a match to TRBD2. After removal of 3 bases from V and 14 bases from J, the junction contained 6 bases not matched to a gene. Germline V CDR1 and CDR2: SGHAT, FQNNGV. The CDR3 covers 12 residues. Here the CDR3 DNA reads TGTGCCAGCAGCTTCTCGCTAGCGGGACGGTATTTT. It codes for CASSFSLAGRYF.

In this sample, this clonotype turned up a few times. This chain joins TRBV28 and TRBJ1-5; no firm D call. Trimming pared 2 bases from V and 1 base from J, leaving 15 bases between. Germline V gene sequence: CDR1 MDHEN, CDR2 SYDVKM. The CDR3 length is 17 residues. In DNA, the CDR3 is TGTGCCAGCAGTTTAAATCAGTCCCCCGGGAGCAATCAGCCCCAGCATTTT. Amino acids: CASSLNQSPGSNQPQHF.

V is TRBV12-3 or TRBV12-4 and J is TRBJ2-1, with D possibly TRBD1 on 5 matching bases. Trimming removed 6 bases at V and 3 bases at J, with 18 bases between. This CDR3 region has 16 residues. CDR3 sequence: CASSLSTWGIYNEQFF. The CDR3 DNA reads as TGTGCCAGCAGCCTATCAACGTGGGGCATCTACAATGAGCAGTTCTTC.

This rearrangement joins TRBV3-1 to TRBJ1-2; perhaps TRBD1 as D (6 bases). Germline CDR1 is LGHDT and CDR2 is YNNKEL (reference sequence). The ends were cut back, 4 bases at V and 5 bases at J, with 11 bases in the middle. The CDR3 length is 13 residues. CDR3 nucleotide sequence: TGTGCCAGCAGCCGAGGGACATATTATGGCTACACCTTC. Residues: CASSRGTYYGYTF. Full variable domain (outside the CDR3, taken from reference TRBV3-1 and TRBJ1-2): DTAVSQTPKYLVTQMGNDKSIKCEQNLGHDTMYWYKQDSKKFLKIMFSYNNKELIINETVPNRFSPKSPDKAHLNLHINSLELGDSAVYFCASSRGTYYGYTFGSGTRLTVV.

The chain recombines TRBV28 with TRBJ1-5; 7 positions agree with TRBD1. The germline V gene encodes CDR1 MDHEN and CDR2 SYDVKM. Losses at the gene ends were 7 bases for V and 5 bases for J; bases not matched to a gene: 17. The CDR3 is made up of 17 amino acids. CDR3 amino acids: CASITSSGGQRHQPQHF. The CDR3 bases are TGTGCCAGCATTACCTCCAGCGGGGGACAGAGGCATCAGCCCCAGCATTTT. Supplemented by reference TRBV28 and TRBJ1-5, the full variable domain reads DVKVTQSSRYLVKRTGEKVFLECVQDMDHENMFWYRQDPGLGLRLIYFSYDVKMKEKGDIPEGYSVSREKKERFSLILESASTNQTSMYLCASITSSGGQRHQPQHFGDGTRLSIL.

The chain combines TRBV7-9 with TRBJ2-2, with D maybe TRBD2 (6 bases). The germline gives CDR1 SEHNR, CDR2 FQNEAQ (reference sequence). V was shortened by 5 bases and J by 7 bases, with 20 bases between the two germline ends. The CDR3 loop spans 16 amino acids. CDR3 loop: CASSPEWRALIGELFF. The DNA for the CDR3 is TGTGCCAGCAGCCCTGAATGGAGGGCGCTGATCGGGGAGCTGTTTTTT.

The rearrangement links TRBV12-3 or TRBV12-4 to TRBJ2-1; no reliable D call. Trimming removed 3 bases from V and 9 bases from J, with 12 bases in between. The CDR3 covers 13 residues. The CDR3 reads CASSFNLLAEQFF. CDR3 bases: TGTGCCAGCAGTTTTAACTTATTGGCTGAGCAGTTCTTC.

The chain links TRBV2 to TRBJ2-5, with 12 bases identical to TRBD2. V shed 4 bases and J 4 bases; nucleotides not matched to a gene: 7. The CDR3 is 16 amino acids. From germline, CDR1 is SNHLY and CDR2 FYNNEI. This CDR3 reads CASSVLAGGAGETQYF. The CDR3 nucleotides are TGTGCCAGCAGTGTACTAGCGGGAGGCGCGGGAGAGACCCAGTACTTC.

The chain carries TRBV4-2 and TRBJ2-7, with D perhaps matching TRBD2 (5 bases). The V and J ends lost 0 bases and 9 bases respectively, with 30 bases between them. Germline values: CDR1 LGHNA, CDR2 YNFKEQ. This CDR3 is built from 19 residues. The CDR3 DNA sequence: TGTGCCAGCAGCCAAGAGGCGCGACCTACCTGGGGAGAAAAGGGTGGGCAGTACTTC. Protein: CASSQEARPTWGEKGGQYF.

This clonotype showed up just a few times. The rearrangement links TRBV10-3 to TRBJ2-7, with D perhaps TRBD1 (5 bases). The V end was cut by 3 bases, the J end by 1 base, with 7 bases between. The CDR3 contains 13 residues. CDR1 ENHRY and CDR2 SYGVKD come from the germline V gene. This chain's CDR3 is CAISDRQSYEQYF. The CDR3 DNA sequence: TGTGCCATCAGTGACCGACAGTCCTACGAGCAGTACTTC.

This clonotype occurred a few times. The chain recombines TRBV3-1 with TRBJ2-7, with TRBD2 matching 11 bases. The V segment lost 0 bases and the J segment 5 bases; nucleotides outside the gene matches: 12. Germline V gene data show CDR1 as LGHDT and CDR2 as YNNKEL (reference sequence). The CDR3 totals 18 residues. This CDR3 reads CASSQDRGASGRINEQYF. The CDR3 coding sequence is TGTGCCAGCAGCCAAGACCGCGGGGCTAGCGGGAGGATCAACGAGCAGTACTTC.

This clonotype has at least ten counts. This sequence joins TRBV7-9 and TRBJ2-3, with D possibly being TRBD1 (5 bases). V was cut by 1 base and J by 2 bases, with 16 bases left in between. The CDR3 loop spans 17 amino acids. Germline CDR1 SEHNR, CDR2 FQNEAQ (reference sequence). Here the CDR3 DNA reads TGTGCCAGCAGCTTAGGATCAGGGTGGTCTCACACAGATACGCAGTATTTT. Translated: CASSLGSGWSHTDTQYF.

This chain connects TRBV2 to TRBJ2-6; D remains unclear. Germline CDR1 reads SNHLY; CDR2 reads FYNNEI. CDR3 length: 16 amino acids. V lost 3 bases and J 1 base, leaving 10 bases between the germline ends. The CDR3 is CASSDYVRSGANVLTF. Here the CDR3 DNA reads TGTGCCAGCAGTGACTACGTCCGGTCTGGGGCCAACGTCCTGACTTTC.

This clonotype occurred a few times. The chain combines TRBV7-8 with TRBJ2-2, with D unresolved. The CDR3 has 17 residues. Germline V gene sequence: CDR1 SGHVS, CDR2 FQNEAQ. The V end was cut by 0 bases, the J end by 3 bases, with 14 bases between. In nucleotides, the CDR3 is TGTGCCAGCAGCTTAGCTCGGGTAGTGAAGGACACCGGGGAGCTGTTTTTT. The encoded protein is CASSLARVVKDTGELFF.

The chain combines TRBV19 with TRBJ1-5; perhaps TRBD1 as D (6 bases). With 0 bases removed from V and 0 bases from J, the gap between germline ends came to 12 bases. Per germline, CDR1 LNHDA and CDR2 SQIVND (reference sequence). The CDR3 has 17 amino acids. The CDR3, as DNA: TGTGCCAGTAGTATAGAAGGCACAGGGTATAGCAATCAGCCCCAGCATTTT. Its translation: CASSIEGTGYSNQPQHF.

This rearrangement joins TRBV7-2 to TRBJ1-2; a possible D gene is TRBD1 (5 bases). The CDR3 spans 14 residues. Germline V CDR1 and CDR2: SGHTA, FQGNSA. V lost 1 base, J lost 7 bases, and 13 bases lay in between. CDR3 amino acids: CASSLDPGRGGYTF. The CDR3 coding sequence is TGTGCCAGCAGCTTAGATCCGGGGAGGGGTGGCTACACCTTC.

This clonotype was counted only a few times. This rearrangement joins TRBV14 to TRBJ2-1; TRBD2 matches at 7 bases. CDR3 length equals 18 residues. Germline loops: CDR1 SGHDN, CDR2 FVKESK. Trimming removed 4 bases from V and 5 bases from J; junction bases left unmatched: 17. The CDR3 DNA sequence: TGTGCCAGCAGCCTCCTCCTCCACGGACTAGTAAAGGACAATGAGCAGTTCTTC. As protein: CASSLLLHGLVKDNEQFF. Full variable domain (missing parts from reference TRBV14 and TRBJ2-1): EAGVTQFPSHSVIEKGQTVTLRCDPISGHDNLYWYRRVMGKEIKFLLHFVKESKQDESGMPNNRFLAERTGGTYSTLKVQPAELEDSGVYFCASSLLLHGLVKDNEQFFGPGTRLTVL.

The V gene is TRBV12-5, the J gene TRBJ2-1; D is possibly TRBD1 (5 bases). The V and J ends lost 2 bases and 6 bases respectively, with 8 bases between them. The CDR3 sequence is 13 residues long. Germline CDR1 LGHNT, CDR2 FRNRAP. Here the CDR3 reads CASGLTGANEQFF. CDR3 sequence (DNA): TGTGCTAGTGGTTTGACAGGAGCCAATGAGCAGTTCTTC.

This clonotype was found a few times. The chain recombines TRBV3-1 with TRBJ2-3; D not resolved. The germline gives CDR1 LGHDT, CDR2 YNNKEL (reference sequence). The CDR3 runs 14 residues. V gave up 1 base and J gave up 5 bases, with 10 bases separating them. The CDR3 protein is CASSQGPARDTQYF. As DNA, the CDR3 is TGTGCCAGCAGCCAAGGGCCTGCCAGAGATACGCAGTATTTT.